The clone carrying this T cell receptor (beta chain) was counted many times. Its antigen is currently unknown. CDR3 length equals 15 residues. Trimming took 5 bases from V and 1 from J, leaving 14 bases between them. CDR1 is MNHEY and CDR2 is SMNVEV in the germline V gene (reference sequence). This specimen belongs to a study of T cells in Graves' hyperthyroidism and ophthalmopathy. Findings of the study overall: Blood held most thyroid clonotypes expanded above 0.001 frequency.

Amplified TCR beta CDR3 regions came from RNA transcripts. HTBI primers were employed in a first-round RT-PCR of the TCR CDR3. Via MiXCR, TCRdb re-called the multiplex PCR reads, giving one row per CDR3 protein. The sample carries roughly 380,000 distinct CDR3 sequences, approximately 13% recorded once. V and J are TRBV27 and TRBJ1-2, with D possibly TRBD1 on 5 matching bases. The sample was blood. This TCR derives from a man aged 30 to 39 with Graves' hyperthyroidism that later progressed to Graves' ophthalmopathy. In DNA form, the CDR3 reads TGTGCCAGCAGTCCCCGCGGGGGGTATAACTATGGCTACACCTTC. As protein: CASSPRGGYNYGYTF.